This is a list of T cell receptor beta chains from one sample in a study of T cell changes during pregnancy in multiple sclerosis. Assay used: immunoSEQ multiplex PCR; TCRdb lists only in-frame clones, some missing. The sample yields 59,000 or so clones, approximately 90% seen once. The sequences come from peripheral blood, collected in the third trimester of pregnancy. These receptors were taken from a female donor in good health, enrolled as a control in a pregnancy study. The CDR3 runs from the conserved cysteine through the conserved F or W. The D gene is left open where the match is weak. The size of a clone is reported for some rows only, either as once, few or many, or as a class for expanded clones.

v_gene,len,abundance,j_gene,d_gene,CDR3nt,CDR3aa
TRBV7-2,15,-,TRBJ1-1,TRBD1,TGTGCCAGCAGCCTCGACCCGACAGGGAGGTCTGAAGCTTTCTTT,CASSLDPTGRSEAFF
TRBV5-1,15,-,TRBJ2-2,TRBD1,TGCGCCAGCAGGTCCGGACAGGTTTACACCGGGGAGCTGTTTTTT,CASRSGQVYTGELFF
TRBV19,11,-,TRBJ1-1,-,TGCTCAGGCCCAGGGGACACTGAAGCTTTCTTT,CSGPGDTEAFF
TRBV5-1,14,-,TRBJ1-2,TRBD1,TGCGCCAGCAACAGCCAGGGGGCTGGCTATGGCTACACCTTC,CASNSQGAGYGYTF
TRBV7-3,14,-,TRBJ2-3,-,TGTGCCAGCAGCCCGACAGCCCACACAGATACGCAGTATTTT,CASSPTAHTDTQYF
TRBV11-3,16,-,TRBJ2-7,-,TGTGCCAGCAGCTTACGGAGGGGAAGGGGCTCCTACGAGCAGTACTTC,CASSLRRGRGSYEQYF
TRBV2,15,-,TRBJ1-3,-,TGTGCCAGCAGCCCAGCAGGTGTATCTGGAAACACCATATATTTT,CASSPAGVSGNTIYF
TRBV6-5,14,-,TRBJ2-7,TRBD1,TGTGCCAGCAGTTCAGGGACAGGGAACTACGAGCAGTACTTC,CASSSGTGNYEQYF
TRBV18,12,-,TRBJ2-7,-,TGTGCCAGCTCACCACGTCAGGACGAGCAGTACTTC,CASSPRQDEQYF
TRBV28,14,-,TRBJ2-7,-,TGTGCCAGCAGTACCCGGAGGGCCGGCTACGAGCAGTACTTC,CASSTRRAGYEQYF
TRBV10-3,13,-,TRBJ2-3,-,TGTGCCATCAGGGGAGAGGGCGCAGATACGCAGTATTTT,CAIRGEGADTQYF
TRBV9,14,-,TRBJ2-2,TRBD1,TGTGCCAGCAGCGTGTCACAGGGGACCGGGGAGCTGTTTTTT,CASSVSQGTGELFF
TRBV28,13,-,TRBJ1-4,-,TGTGCCAGCAGCAGGACTCCTGACGGAAAACTGTTTTTT,CASSRTPDGKLFF
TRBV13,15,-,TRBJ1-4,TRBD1,TGTGCCAGCAGCTTCGGACAGGGGGGATATGAAAAACTGTTTTTT,CASSFGQGGYEKLFF
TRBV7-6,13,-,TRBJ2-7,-,TGTGCCAGCAGCTTAGGGGGCAAGTACGAGCAGTACTTC,CASSLGGKYEQYF
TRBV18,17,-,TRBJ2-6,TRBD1,TGTGCCAGCTCACCGGGGACAGGGAGCTCTGGGGCCAACGTCCTGACTTTC,CASSPGTGSSGANVLTF
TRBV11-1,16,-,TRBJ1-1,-,TGTGCCAGCAGCTTAGGGGCAGGGGCTTTGAACACTGAAGCTTTCTTT,CASSLGAGALNTEAFF
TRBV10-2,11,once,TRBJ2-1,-,TGCGCCAGCAGCCATTACAATGAGCAGTTCTTC,CASSHYNEQFF
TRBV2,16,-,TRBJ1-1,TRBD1,TGTGCCATTGCCCCCCGGGACAGGGGCGAGAACACTGAAGCTTTCTTT,CAIAPRDRGENTEAFF
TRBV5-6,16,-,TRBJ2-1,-,TGTGCCAGCAGCTTGGGAGTTGCCCTAGACTACAATGAGCAGTTCTTC,CASSLGVALDYNEQFF
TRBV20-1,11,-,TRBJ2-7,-,TGCAGTGCTAGGTCAGGGTTCGAGCAGTACTTC,CSARSGFEQYF
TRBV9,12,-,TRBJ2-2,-,TGTGCCAGCAGCGCTCACACCGGGGAGCTGTTTTTT,CASSAHTGELFF
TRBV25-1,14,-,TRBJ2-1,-,TGTGCCAGCAGTGAGTTCCACACCGACAATGAGCAGTTCTTC,CASSEFHTDNEQFF
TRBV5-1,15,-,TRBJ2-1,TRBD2,TGCGCCAGCACCTCAGGCCCAGCGGGAGAGAATGAGCAGTTCTTC,CASTSGPAGENEQFF
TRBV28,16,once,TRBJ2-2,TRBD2,TGTGCCAGCAGTTTTGGACTAGCGGGAGGAGCCGGGGAGCTGTTTTTT,CASSFGLAGGAGELFF
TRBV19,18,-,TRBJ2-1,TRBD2,TGTGCCAGTAGTGGGCGGACTAGCGGGATAACCTCCTACAATGAGCAGTTCTTC,CASSGRTSGITSYNEQFF
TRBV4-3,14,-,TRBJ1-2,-,TGCGCCAGCACTATGGACTTAGCTAACTATGGCTACACCTTC,CASTMDLANYGYTF
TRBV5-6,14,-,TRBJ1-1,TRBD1,TGTGCCAGCAGTCTCCGACAGGGAGGCACTGAAGCTTTCTTT,CASSLRQGGTEAFF
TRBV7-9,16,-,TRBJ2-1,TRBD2,TGTGCCAGCAGCTCTGGGACTAGCGGGATCTACAATGAGCAGTTCTTC,CASSSGTSGIYNEQFF
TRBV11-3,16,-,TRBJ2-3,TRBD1,TGTGCCAGCAGCCACCCGGAGGGACAGGGCACAGATACGCAGTATTTT,CASSHPEGQGTDTQYF
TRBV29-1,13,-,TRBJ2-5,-,TGCAGCGTTACCGGAGGGACTGGGGAGACCCAGTACTTC,CSVTGGTGETQYF
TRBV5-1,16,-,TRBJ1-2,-,TGCGCCAGCAGACCAGGAGGGGCCAACGTTAACTATGGCTACACCTTC,CASRPGGANVNYGYTF
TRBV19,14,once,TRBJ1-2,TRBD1,TGTGCCAGTAGTATGGGACAGGGGAGGTATGGCTACACCTTC,CASSMGQGRYGYTF
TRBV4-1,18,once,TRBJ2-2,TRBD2,TGCGCCAGCAGCCAAGAGAAGCGGGGGGGGGCGAAGTCCGGGGAGCTGTTTTTT,CASSQEKRGGAKSGELFF
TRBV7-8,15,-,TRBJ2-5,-,TGTGCCAGCAGCCCAACTTATCAGCAGGAAGAGACCCAGTACTTC,CASSPTYQQEETQYF
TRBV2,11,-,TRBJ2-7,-,TGTGCCAGCAGCTCTAGCTACGAGCAGTACTTC,CASSSSYEQYF
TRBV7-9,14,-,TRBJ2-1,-,TGTGCCAGCAGCCCAGATGGGAGTCGAGATGAGCAGTTCTTC,CASSPDGSRDEQFF
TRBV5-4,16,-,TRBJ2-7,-,TGTGCCAGCAGCTCGTTTATGGGGCGGAATCCCTACGAGCAGTACTTC,CASSSFMGRNPYEQYF
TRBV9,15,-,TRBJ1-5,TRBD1,TGTGCCAGCAGCGTTGGCGCAGGGGGGAATCAGCCCCAGCATTTT,CASSVGAGGNQPQHF
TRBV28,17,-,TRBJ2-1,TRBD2,TGTGCCAGCAGTTTACGACTAGCGGGATTAAAAAGGGGTGAGCAGTTCTTC,CASSLRLAGLKRGEQFF
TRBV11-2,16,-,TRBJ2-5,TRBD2,TGTGCCAGCAGCTTAGCCGGGACTAGAATCCAAGAGACCCAGTACTTC,CASSLAGTRIQETQYF
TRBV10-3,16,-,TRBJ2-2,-,TGTGCCATCAGTCATACAGGGTCGGTATGGACCGGGGAGCTGTTTTTT,CAISHTGSVWTGELFF
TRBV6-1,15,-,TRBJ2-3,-,TGTGCCAGCAGTGACCCGACAGGCCGCACAGATACGCAGTATTTT,CASSDPTGRTDTQYF
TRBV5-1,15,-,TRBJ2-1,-,TGCGCCAGCAGTCAGGGTGGGGGGTCCTACAATGAGCAGTTCTTC,CASSQGGGSYNEQFF
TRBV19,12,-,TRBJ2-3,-,TGTGCCAGTAGACCTGGCCAAGATACGCAGTATTTT,CASRPGQDTQYF
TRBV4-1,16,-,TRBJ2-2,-,TGCGCCAGCAGTCCCGACTCCTCCTCATGGGCCGGGGAGCTGTTTTTT,CASSPDSSSWAGELFF
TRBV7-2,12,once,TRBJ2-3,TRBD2,TGTGCCAGCAGCTCCCAGCGGGAGAAGCAGTATTTT,CASSSQREKQYF
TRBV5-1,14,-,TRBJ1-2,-,TGCGCCAGCTCTAACCCAGGGATAGACTATGGCTACACCTTC,CASSNPGIDYGYTF
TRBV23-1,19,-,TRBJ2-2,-,TGCGCCAGCAGCGAGGGGGGGCCTCTCGCCTTCCCGAACACCGGGGAGCTGTTTTTT,CASSEGGPLAFPNTGELFF
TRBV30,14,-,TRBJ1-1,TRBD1,TGTGCCTGGAGGCCGGGACAGGGGGACACTGAAGCTTTCTTT,CAWRPGQGDTEAFF
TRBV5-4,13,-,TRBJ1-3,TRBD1,TGTGCCAGCAGCTTGAACAGGGGGAACACCATATATTTT,CASSLNRGNTIYF
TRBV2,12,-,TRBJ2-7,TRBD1,TGTGCCAGCAGTCGACAGGGAGACGAGCAGTACTTC,CASSRQGDEQYF
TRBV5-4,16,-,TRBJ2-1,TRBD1,TGTGCCAGCAGCATCGGACAGGGCGTCCGAGGTCATGAGCAGTTCTTC,CASSIGQGVRGHEQFF
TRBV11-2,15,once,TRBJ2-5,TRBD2,TGTGCCAGCAGCGCCCGGACTAGCGGGGGGGAGGCCCAGTACTTC,CASSARTSGGEAQYF
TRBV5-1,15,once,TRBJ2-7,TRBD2,TGCGCCAGCAGCTTGTGGACTAGCGCTACCTACGAGCAGTACTTC,CASSLWTSATYEQYF
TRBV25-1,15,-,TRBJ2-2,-,TGTGCCAGCTCCGGGGGGCAGGGGTACACCGGGGAGCTGTTTTTT,CASSGGQGYTGELFF
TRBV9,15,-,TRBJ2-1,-,TGTGCCAGCAGCGTAGCAAGCAGGGCTCTCAATGAGCAGTTCTTC,CASSVASRALNEQFF